The text below deals with one T cell receptor beta chain. Its cognate antigen is unknown. TCRdb ran MiXCR on the 5' RACE reads and lists one entry per CDR3 protein. Of approximately 260,000 distinct CDR3 sequences in the sample, over 11% are singletons; the top ten hold approximately 9.3%. The data stem from a study of identical twins. Study-level points and caveats: Among beta out-of-frame sequences, excess sharing between twins appeared weaker. The analysis was cross-sectional rather than longitudinal within donors. The abundant beta clonotypes from cord blood had fewer insertions, and memory repertoires had none of this. Where out-of-frame alpha sequences were twin-shared, they showed excess low generation probability.

CDR1 and CDR2 (germline): GTSNPN, SVGIG (reference sequence). V was cut by 3 bases and J by 6 bases, with 7 bases left in between. The CDR3 covers 11 residues. The J gene is TRBJ2-3, the V gene TRBV30, with D uncertain. The source material was memory (CD45RO+) T cells sorted from blood. This clonotype was obtained from a woman between 18 and 29 years old in good health. The CDR3 DNA is TGTGCCTGGAGCCTGGGGGATACGCAGTATTTT. This codes for CAWSLGDTQYF.